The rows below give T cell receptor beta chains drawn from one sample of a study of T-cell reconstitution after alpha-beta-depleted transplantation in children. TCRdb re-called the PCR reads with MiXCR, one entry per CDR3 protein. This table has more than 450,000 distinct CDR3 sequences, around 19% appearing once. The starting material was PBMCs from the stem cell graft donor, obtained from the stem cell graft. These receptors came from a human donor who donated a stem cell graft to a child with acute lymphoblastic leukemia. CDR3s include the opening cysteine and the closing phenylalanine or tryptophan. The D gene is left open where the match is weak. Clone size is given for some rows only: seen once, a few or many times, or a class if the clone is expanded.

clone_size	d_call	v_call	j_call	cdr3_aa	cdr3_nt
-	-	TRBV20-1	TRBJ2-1	CSASSAETYNEQFF	TGCAGTGCTAGTTCAGCGGAGACCTACAATGAGCAGTTCTTC
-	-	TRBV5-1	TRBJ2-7	CASSFGDGTYEQYF	TGCGCCAGCAGCTTCGGGGACGGTACCTACGAGCAGTACTTC
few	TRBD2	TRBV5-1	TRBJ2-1	CASTESSTSVNEQFF	TGCGCCAGCACCGAATCCTCGACTAGCGTCAATGAGCAGTTCTTC
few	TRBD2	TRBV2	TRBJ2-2	CASRGTSGPTGELFF	TGTGCCAGCAGGGGGACTAGCGGGCCCACCGGGGAGCTGTTTTTT
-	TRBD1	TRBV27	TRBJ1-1	CASSRLTGTTEAFF	TGTGCCAGCAGCCGCTTGACAGGGACCACTGAAGCTTTCTTT
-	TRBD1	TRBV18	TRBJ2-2	CASSSTGMGTGELFF	TGTGCCAGCTCTTCGACAGGGATGGGCACCGGGGAGCTGTTTTTT
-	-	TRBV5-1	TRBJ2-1	CASSPGTPLTNEQFF	TGCGCCAGCAGCCCCGGGACCCCCCTGACGAATGAGCAGTTCTTC
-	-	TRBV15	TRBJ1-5	CATSRDEGQPQHF	TGTGCCACCAGCAGAGATGAGGGTCAGCCCCAGCATTTT
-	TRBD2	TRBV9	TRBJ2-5	CASSVVPGGPQETQYF	TGTGCCAGCAGCGTAGTGCCGGGAGGACCCCAAGAGACCCAGTACTTC
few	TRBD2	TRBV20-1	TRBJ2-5	CSASWTSVETQYF	TGCAGTGCTAGTTGGACTAGCGTAGAGACCCAGTACTTC
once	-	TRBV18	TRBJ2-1	CASSPTSTLYNEQFF	TGTGCCAGCTCACCAACGTCTACCCTCTACAATGAGCAGTTCTTC
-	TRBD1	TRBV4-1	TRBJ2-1	CASSLGQGRNEQFF	TGCGCCAGCAGCTTAGGACAGGGTCGCAATGAGCAGTTCTTC
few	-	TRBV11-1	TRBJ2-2	CASSSPNQDYTNTGELFF	TGTGCCAGCAGCTCACCCAATCAGGACTATACGAACACCGGGGAGCTGTTTTTT
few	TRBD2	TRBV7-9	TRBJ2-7	CASSPLGGVEQYF	TGTGCCAGCAGCCCCTTGGGGGGGGTTGAGCAGTACTTC
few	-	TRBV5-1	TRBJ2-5	CASSLTGPQETQYF	TGCGCCAGCAGCTTGACAGGGCCCCAAGAGACCCAGTACTTC
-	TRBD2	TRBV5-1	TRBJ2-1	CASSPRGPSGPERDEQFF	TGCGCCAGCAGCCCCCGGGGGCCTAGCGGGCCCGAAAGGGATGAGCAGTTCTTC
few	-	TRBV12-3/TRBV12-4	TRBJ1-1	CASTPQGMNTEAFF	TGTGCCAGCACCCCCCAGGGAATGAACACTGAAGCTTTCTTT
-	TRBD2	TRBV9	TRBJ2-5	CASSVTSGSFETQYF	TGTGCCAGCAGCGTTACTAGCGGGAGTTTTGAGACCCAGTACTTC
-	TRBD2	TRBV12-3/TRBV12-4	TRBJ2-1	CASTPGLAVEQFF	TGTGCCAGCACCCCGGGACTAGCGGTTGAGCAGTTCTTC
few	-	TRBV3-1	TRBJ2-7	CASSQGGQNRYEQYF	TGTGCCAGCAGCCAAGGAGGGCAGAATCGCTACGAGCAGTACTTC
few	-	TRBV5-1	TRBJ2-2	CASSSLQGAGRNTGELFF	TGCGCCAGCAGCTCCTTACAGGGCGCGGGTAGAAACACCGGGGAGCTGTTTTTT
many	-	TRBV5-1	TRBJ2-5	CASSFSAYQETQYF	TGCGCCAGCAGCTTTTCCGCGTACCAAGAGACCCAGTACTTC
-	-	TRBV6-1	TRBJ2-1	CASSGIPIWNEQFF	TGTGCCAGCAGTGGTATTCCCATTTGGAATGAGCAGTTCTTC
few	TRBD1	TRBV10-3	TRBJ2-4	CWTGDPHLAKNIQYF	TGTTGGACAGGTGACCCTCATCTAGCCAAAAACATTCAGTACTTC
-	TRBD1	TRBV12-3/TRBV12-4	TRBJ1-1	CASSPMGQGGTEAFF	TGTGCCAGCAGTCCTATGGGACAGGGAGGCACTGAAGCTTTCTTT
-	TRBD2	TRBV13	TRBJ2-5	CASSLRLAGETQYF	TGTGCCAGCAGCTTGAGGCTAGCGGGGGAGACCCAGTACTTC
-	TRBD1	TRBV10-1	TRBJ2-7	CASSDSGTGGYEQYF	TGCGCCAGCAGTGACTCCGGGACAGGGGGCTACGAGCAGTACTTC
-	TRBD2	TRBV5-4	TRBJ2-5	CASSPGRGGLQETQYF	TGTGCCAGCAGCCCCGGACGGGGGGGGCTTCAAGAGACCCAGTACTTC
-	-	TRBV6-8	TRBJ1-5	CASKWEGKGSNQPQHF	TGTGCCAGCAAATGGGAGGGGAAGGGGAGCAATCAGCCCCAGCATTTT
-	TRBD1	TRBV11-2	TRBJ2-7	CASSFHLFDRGQNEQYF	TGTGCCAGCAGCTTCCACCTCTTTGACAGGGGGCAGAACGAGCAGTACTTC
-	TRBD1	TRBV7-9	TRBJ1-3	CASSAMTGFGNTIYF	TGTGCCAGCAGCGCCATGACAGGGTTCGGAAACACCATATATTTT
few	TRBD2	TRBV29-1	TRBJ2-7	CSVEIPSGSAGEQYF	TGCAGCGTTGAAATTCCTAGCGGGAGTGCTGGCGAGCAGTACTTC
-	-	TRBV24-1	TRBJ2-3	CATSDLGFTDTQYF	TGTGCCACCAGTGATTTAGGGTTCACAGATACGCAGTATTTT
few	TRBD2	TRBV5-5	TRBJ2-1	CASSLEIITSGSYNEQFF	TGTGCCAGCAGCTTGGAGATCATCACTAGCGGCTCCTACAATGAGCAGTTCTTC
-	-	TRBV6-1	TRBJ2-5	CDSTAGLQETQYF	TGTGATTCGACGGCCGGCCTCCAAGAGACCCAGTACTTC
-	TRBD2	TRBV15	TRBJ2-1	CATSRDLGLAGSSSYNEQFF	TGTGCCACCAGCAGGGATCTGGGACTAGCGGGCTCGAGCTCCTACAATGAGCAGTTCTTC
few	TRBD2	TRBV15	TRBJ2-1	CATSREGLVVNEQFF	TGTGCCACCAGCAGGGAAGGACTAGTAGTCAATGAGCAGTTCTTC
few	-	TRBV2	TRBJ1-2	CASSEIPGTTNYGYTF	TGTGCCAGCAGTGAAATTCCGGGCACAACTAACTATGGCTACACCTTC
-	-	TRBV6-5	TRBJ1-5	CASSYQGALNQPQHF	TGTGCCAGCAGTTACCAAGGGGCCCTCAATCAGCCCCAGCATTTT
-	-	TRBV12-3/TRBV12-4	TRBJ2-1	CASSPAPGYNEQFF	TGTGCCAGCAGTCCGGCCCCGGGGTACAATGAGCAGTTCTTC
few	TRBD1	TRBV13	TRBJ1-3	CASSRGGKSSNLSGNTIYF	TGTGCCAGCAGCCGAGGGGGCAAATCCTCCAACCTCTCTGGAAACACCATATATTTT
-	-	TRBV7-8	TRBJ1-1	CASSLLRGLEAFF	TGTGCCAGCAGCTTACTACGGGGTCTTGAAGCTTTCTTT
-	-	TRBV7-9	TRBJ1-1	CASSVINTEAFF	TGTGCCAGCAGCGTGATAAACACTGAAGCTTTCTTT
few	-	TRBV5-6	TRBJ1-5	CASSLKLSGQPQHF	TGTGCCAGCAGCTTGAAACTGTCGGGCCAGCCCCAGCATTTT
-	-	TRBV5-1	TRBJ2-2	CASSLEGRGIGELFF	TGCGCCAGCAGCTTGGAAGGCAGGGGCATCGGGGAGCTGTTTTTT
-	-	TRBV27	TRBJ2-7	CASSLTPELAGYEQYF	TGTGCCAGCAGTCTTACTCCGGAGTTAGCCGGCTACGAGCAGTACTTC
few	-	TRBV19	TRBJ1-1	CASNLNGGGLTEAFF	TGTGCCAGCAACCTGAACGGGGGAGGGCTGACTGAAGCTTTCTTT
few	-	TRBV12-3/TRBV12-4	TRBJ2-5	CASSIAGVQETQYF	TGTGCCAGCAGCATAGCCGGGGTTCAAGAGACCCAGTACTTC
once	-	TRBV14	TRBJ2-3	CASSQVTSWPTDTQYF	TGTGCCAGCAGCCAAGTAACCAGTTGGCCCACAGATACGCAGTATTTT
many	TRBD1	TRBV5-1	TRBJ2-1	CASSRTGDNEQFF	TGCGCCAGCAGCCGGACAGGGGACAATGAGCAGTTCTTC
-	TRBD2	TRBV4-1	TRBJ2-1	CASSQGVGSGRHGEQFF	TGCGCCAGCAGCCAAGGGGTCGGTAGCGGGAGGCACGGTGAGCAGTTCTTC
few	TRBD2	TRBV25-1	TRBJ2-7	CASSESQRGTYEQYF	TGTGCCAGCAGTGAGTCCCAGCGGGGGACCTACGAGCAGTACTTC